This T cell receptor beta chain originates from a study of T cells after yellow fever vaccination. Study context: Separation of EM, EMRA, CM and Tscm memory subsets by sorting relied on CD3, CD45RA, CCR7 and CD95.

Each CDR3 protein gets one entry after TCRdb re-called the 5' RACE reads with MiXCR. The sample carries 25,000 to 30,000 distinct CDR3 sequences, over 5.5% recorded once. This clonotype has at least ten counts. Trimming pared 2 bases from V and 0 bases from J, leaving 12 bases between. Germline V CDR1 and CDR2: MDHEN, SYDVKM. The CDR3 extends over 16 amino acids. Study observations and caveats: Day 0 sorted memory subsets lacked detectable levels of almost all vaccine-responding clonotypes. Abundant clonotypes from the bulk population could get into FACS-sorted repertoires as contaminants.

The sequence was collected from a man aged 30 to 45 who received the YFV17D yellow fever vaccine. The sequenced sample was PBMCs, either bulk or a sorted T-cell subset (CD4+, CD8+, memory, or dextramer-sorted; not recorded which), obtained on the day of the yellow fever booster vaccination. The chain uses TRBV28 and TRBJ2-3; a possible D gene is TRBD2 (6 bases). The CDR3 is CASSLLAGSSTDTQYF. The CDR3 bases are TGTGCCAGCAGTTTACTGGCGGGAAGTAGCACAGATACGCAGTATTTT.